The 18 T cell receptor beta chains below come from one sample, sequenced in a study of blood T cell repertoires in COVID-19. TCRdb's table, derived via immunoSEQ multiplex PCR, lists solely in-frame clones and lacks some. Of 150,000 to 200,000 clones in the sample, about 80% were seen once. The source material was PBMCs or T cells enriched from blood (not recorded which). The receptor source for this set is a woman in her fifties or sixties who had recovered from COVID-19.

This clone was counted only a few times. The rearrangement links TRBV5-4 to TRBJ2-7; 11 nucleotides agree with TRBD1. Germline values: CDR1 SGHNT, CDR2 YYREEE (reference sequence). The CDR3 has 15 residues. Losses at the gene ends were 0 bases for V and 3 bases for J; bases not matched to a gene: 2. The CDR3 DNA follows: TGTGCCAGCAGCTTGGCCGGGACAGGGGGCTACGAGCAGTACTTC. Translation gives CASSLAGTGGYEQYF.

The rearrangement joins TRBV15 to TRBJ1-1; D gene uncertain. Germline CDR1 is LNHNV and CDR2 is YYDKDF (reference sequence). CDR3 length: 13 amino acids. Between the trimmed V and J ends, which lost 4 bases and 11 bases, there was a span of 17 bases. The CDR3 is CATSNLGGSSAFF. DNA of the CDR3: TGTGCCACCAGCAACCTAGGTGGGTCGTCGGCTTTCTTT.

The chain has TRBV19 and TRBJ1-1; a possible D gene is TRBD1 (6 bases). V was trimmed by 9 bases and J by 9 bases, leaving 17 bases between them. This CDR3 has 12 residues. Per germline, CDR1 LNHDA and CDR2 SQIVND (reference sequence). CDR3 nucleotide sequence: TGTGCCAGCGCCGTACAGGGCTTGCAAGCTTTCTTT. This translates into CASAVQGLQAFF.

The CDR3 nucleotides are TGTGCCAGTTGGAGGGAAGTGGGTGAAGCTTTCTTT. It is translated as CASWREVGEAFF. The gene calls are TRBV19 and TRBJ1-1, with D uncertain. This CDR3 spans 12 amino acids. V was pared by 8 bases and J by 7 bases, with 14 bases between. The germline V gene has CDR1 LNHDA and CDR2 SQIVND (reference sequence).

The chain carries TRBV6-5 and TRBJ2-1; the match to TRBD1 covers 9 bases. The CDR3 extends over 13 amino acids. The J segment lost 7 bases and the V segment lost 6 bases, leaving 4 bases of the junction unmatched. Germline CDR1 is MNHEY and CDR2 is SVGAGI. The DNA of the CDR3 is TGTGCCAGCAGACAGGGGGCGGGTAATGAGCAGTTCTTC. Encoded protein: CASRQGAGNEQFF.

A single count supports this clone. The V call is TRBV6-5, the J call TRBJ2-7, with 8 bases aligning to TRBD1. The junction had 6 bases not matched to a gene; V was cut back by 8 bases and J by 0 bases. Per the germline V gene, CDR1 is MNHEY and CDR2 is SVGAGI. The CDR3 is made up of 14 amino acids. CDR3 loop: CASRRDRSSYEQYF. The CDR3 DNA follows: TGTGCCAGCCGCCGGGACAGGAGCTCCTACGAGCAGTACTTC.

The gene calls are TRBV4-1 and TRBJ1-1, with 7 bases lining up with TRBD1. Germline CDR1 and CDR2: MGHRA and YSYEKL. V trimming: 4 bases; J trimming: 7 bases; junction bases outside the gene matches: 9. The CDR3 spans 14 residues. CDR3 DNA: TGCGCCAGCAGCCTGTACGACAGGGACAGTGAAGCTTTCTTT. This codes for CASSLYDRDSEAFF.

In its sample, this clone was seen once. The CDR3 protein is CASSRAGSTDTQYF. As DNA, the CDR3 is TGTGCCAGCAGTCGAGCGGGAAGCACAGATACGCAGTATTTT. The chain combines TRBV5-4 with TRBJ2-3; 7 nucleotides agree with TRBD2. V dropped 5 bases and J dropped 0; count of bases not matched to a gene: 3. CDR1 SGHNT and CDR2 YYREEE come from the germline V gene (reference sequence). The CDR3 has 14 residues.

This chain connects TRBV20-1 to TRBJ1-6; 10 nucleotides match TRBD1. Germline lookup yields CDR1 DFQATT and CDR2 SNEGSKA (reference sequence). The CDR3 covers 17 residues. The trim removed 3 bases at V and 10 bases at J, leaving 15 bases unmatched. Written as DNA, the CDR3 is TGCAGTGCTAGTATCGATGGGACAGGGGCTGGAAGATCACCCCTCCACTTT. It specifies CSASIDGTGAGRSPLHF.

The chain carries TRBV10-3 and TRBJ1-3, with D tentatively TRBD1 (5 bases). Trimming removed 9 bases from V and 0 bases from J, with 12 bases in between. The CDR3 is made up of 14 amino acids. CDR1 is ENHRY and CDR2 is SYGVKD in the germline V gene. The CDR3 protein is CAIKGGDSGNTIYF. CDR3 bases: TGTGCCATAAAAGGAGGGGACTCTGGAAACACCATATATTTT.

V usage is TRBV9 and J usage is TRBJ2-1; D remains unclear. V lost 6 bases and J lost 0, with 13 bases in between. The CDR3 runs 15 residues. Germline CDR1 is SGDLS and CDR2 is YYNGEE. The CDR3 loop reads CASTGFESSYNEQFF. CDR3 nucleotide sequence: TGTGCCAGCACAGGCTTCGAAAGCTCCTACAATGAGCAGTTCTTC.

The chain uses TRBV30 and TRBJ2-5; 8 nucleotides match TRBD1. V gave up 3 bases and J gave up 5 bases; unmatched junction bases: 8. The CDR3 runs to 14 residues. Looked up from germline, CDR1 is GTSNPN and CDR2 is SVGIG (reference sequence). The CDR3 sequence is CAWRKQGAGETQYF. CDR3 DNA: TGTGCCTGGAGGAAGCAGGGGGCAGGGGAGACCCAGTACTTC.

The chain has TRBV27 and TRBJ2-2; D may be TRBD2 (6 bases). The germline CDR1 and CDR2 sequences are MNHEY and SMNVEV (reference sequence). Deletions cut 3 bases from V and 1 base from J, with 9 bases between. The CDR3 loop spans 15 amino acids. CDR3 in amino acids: CASSLAGLNTGELFF. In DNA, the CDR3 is TGTGCCAGCAGTTTGGCGGGGTTGAACACCGGGGAGCTGTTTTTT.

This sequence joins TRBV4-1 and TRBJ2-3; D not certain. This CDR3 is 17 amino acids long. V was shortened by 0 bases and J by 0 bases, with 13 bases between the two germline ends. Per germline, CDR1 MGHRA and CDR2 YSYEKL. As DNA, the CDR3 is TGCGCCAGCAGCCAAGATAGTGGCGGCTTCAGCACAGATACGCAGTATTTT. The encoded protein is CASSQDSGGFSTDTQYF.

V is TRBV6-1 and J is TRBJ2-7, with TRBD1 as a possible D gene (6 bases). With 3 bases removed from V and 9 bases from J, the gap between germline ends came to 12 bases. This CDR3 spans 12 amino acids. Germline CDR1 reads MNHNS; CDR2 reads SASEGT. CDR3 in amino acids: CASSDNRVVQYF. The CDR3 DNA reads TGTGCCAGCAGTGATAACAGGGTAGTGCAGTACTTC.

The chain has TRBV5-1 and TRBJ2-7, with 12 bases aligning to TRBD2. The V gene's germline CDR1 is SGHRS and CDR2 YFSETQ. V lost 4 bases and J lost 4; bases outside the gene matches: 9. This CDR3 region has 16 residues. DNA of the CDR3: TGCGCCAGCAGCCCAGAACTAGCGGGGGGTTCTTACGAGCAGTACTTC. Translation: CASSPELAGGSYEQYF.

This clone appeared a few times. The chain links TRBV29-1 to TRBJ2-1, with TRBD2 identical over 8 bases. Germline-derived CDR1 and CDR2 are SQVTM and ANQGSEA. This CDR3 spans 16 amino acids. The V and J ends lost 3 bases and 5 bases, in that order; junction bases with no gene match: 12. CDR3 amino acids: CSVEGRRGGRNNEQFF. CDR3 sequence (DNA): TGCAGCGTTGAGGGCCGCCGGGGGGGCCGAAACAATGAGCAGTTCTTC.

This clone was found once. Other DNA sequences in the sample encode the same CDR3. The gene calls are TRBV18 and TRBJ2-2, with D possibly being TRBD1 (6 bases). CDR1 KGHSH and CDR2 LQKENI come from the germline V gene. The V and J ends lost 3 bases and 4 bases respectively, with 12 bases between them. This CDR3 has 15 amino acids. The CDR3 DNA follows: TGTGCCAGCTCACCGCCGGGGACACGCACCGGGGAGCTGTTTTTT. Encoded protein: CASSPPGTRTGELFF.